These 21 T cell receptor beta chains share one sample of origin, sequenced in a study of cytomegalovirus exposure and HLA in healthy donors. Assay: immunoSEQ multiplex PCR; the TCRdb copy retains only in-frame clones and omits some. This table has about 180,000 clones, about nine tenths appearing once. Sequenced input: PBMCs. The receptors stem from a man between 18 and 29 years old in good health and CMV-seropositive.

CDR3 DNA: TGCGCCAGCAGCCAAACTCAAGAGACCCAGTACTTC. This sequence encodes CASSQTQETQYF. This rearrangement joins TRBV4-1 to TRBJ2-5, with D unclear. Germline loops: CDR1 MGHRA, CDR2 YSYEKL. Between the trimmed V and J ends, which lost 2 bases and 2 bases, there was a span of 3 bases. The CDR3 has 12 amino acids.

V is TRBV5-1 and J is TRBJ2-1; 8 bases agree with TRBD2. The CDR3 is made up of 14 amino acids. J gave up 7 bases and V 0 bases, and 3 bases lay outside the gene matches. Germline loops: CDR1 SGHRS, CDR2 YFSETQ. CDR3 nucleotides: TGCGCCAGCAGCTTGGTAGCGGGGAATAATGAGCAGTTCTTC. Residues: CASSLVAGNNEQFF.

The CDR3 spells CASSWGQGGEQYF. CDR3 DNA sequence: TGTGCCAGCAGCTGGGGACAGGGGGGAGAGCAGTACTTC. V and J are TRBV7-3 and TRBJ2-7; 11 bases are a match to TRBD1. The CDR3 contains 13 residues. Germline V lookup: CDR1 SGHTA, CDR2 FQGTGA. V lost 4 bases, J lost 7 bases, and 3 bases stayed unmatched.

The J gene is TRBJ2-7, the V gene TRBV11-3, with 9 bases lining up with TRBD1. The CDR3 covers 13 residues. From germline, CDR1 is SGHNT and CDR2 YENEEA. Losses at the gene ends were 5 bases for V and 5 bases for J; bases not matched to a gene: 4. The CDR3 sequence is CASSTGQGDEQYF. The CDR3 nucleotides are TGTGCCAGCAGCACGGGACAGGGTGACGAGCAGTACTTC. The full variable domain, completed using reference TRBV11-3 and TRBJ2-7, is EAGVVQSPRYKIIEKKQPVAFWCNPISGHNTLYWYLQNLGQGPELLIRYENEEAVDDSQLPKDRFSAERLKGVDSTLKIQPAELGDSAVYLCASSTGQGDEQYFGPGTRLTVT.

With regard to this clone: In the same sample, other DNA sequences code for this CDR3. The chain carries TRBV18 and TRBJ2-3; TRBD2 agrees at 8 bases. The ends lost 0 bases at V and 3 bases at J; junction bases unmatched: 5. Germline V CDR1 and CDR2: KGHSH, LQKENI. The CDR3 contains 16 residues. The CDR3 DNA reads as TGTGCCAGCTCACCACCGGCGGGGGGAGGGACAGATACGCAGTATTTT. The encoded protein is CASSPPAGGGTDTQYF.

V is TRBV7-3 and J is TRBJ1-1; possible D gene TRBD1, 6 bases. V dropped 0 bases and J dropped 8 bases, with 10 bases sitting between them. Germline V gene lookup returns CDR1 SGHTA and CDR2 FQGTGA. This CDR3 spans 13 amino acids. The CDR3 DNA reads TGTGCCAGCAGCTTAACGACCGGGACAGAAGCTTTCTTT. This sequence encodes CASSLTTGTEAFF.

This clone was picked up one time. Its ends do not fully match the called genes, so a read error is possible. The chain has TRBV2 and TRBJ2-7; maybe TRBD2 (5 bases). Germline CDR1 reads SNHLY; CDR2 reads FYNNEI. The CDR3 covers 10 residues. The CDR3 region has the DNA TGTGCCAGCAGTGGTCGTTTCGGGGTCTTC. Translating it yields CASSGRFGVF.

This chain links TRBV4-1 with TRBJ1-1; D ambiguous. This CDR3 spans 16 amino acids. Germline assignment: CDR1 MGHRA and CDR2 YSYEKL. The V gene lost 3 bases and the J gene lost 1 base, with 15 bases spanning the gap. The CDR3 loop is CASSHLGRGSNTEAFF. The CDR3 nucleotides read TGCGCCAGCAGCCACCTAGGGCGGGGATCGAACACTGAAGCTTTCTTT.

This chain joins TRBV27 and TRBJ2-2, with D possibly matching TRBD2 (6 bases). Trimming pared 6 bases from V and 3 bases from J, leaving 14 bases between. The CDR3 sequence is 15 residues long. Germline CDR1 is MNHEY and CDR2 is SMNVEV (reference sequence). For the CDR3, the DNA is TGTGCCAGCAGGCCGGGACTCTTTTACACCGGGGAGCTGTTTTTT. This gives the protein CASRPGLFYTGELFF.

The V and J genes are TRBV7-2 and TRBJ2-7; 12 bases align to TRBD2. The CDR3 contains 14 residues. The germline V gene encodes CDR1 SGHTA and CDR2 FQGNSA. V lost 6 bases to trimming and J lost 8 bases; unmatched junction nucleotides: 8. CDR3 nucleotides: TGTGCCAGCAGGGGGAGACTAGCGGGAGATCAGCAGTACTTC. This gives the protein CASRGRLAGDQQYF.

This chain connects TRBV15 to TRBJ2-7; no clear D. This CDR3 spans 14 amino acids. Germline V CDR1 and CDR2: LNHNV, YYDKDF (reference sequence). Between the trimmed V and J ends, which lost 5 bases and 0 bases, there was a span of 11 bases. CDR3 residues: CATSSTSSSYEQYF. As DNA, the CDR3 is TGTGCCACCAGCTCAACGTCGAGCTCCTACGAGCAGTACTTC.

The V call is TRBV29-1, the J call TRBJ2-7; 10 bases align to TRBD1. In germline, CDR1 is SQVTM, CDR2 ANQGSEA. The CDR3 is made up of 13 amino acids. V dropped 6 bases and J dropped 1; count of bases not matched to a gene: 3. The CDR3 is CSVGTGDSYEQYF. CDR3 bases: TGCAGCGTCGGGACAGGGGATTCCTACGAGCAGTACTTC.

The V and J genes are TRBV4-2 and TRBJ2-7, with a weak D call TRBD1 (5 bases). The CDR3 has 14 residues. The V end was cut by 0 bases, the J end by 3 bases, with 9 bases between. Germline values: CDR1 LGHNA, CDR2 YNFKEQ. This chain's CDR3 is CASSQEAGNYEQYF. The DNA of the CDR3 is TGTGCCAGCAGCCAAGAAGCAGGGAACTACGAGCAGTACTTC.

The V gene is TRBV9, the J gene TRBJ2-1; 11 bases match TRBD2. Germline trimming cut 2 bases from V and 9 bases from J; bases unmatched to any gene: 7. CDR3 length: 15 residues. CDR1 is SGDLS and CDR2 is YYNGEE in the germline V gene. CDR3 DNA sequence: TGTGCCAGCAGCGTCAGGACTAGCGGGTTCGGTGAGCAGTTCTTC. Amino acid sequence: CASSVRTSGFGEQFF.

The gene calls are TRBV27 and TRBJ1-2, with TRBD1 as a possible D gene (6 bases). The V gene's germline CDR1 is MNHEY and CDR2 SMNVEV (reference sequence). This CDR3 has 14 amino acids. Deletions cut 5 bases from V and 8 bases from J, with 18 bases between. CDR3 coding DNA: TGTGCCAGCAGTGCGACAGGAGAGGTGAGGGGCTACACCTTC. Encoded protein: CASSATGEVRGYTF.

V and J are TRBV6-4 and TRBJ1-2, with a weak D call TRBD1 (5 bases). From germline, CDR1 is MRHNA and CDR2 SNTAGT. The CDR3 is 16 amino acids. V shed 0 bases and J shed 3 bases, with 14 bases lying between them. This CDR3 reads CASSDSAGTAYYGYTF. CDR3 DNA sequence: TGTGCCAGCAGTGACTCTGCCGGGACTGCCTACTATGGCTACACCTTC.

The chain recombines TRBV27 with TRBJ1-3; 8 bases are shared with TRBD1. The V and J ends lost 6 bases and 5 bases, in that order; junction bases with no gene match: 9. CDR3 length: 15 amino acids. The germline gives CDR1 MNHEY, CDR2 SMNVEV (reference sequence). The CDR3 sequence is CASSSARTGRNTIYF. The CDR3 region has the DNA TGTGCCAGCAGCTCAGCTAGGACAGGGAGAAACACCATATATTTT.

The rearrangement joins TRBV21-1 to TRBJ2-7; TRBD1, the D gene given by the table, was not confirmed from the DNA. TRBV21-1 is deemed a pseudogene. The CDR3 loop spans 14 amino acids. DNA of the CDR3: TGTGCCAGCAGCAAAGCGGGCCAGCTCTACGAGCAGTACTTC. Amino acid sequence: CASSKAGQLYEQYF.

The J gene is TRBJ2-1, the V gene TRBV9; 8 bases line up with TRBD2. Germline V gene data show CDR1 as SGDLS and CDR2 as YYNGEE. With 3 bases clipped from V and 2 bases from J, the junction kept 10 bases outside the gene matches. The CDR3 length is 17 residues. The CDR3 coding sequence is TGTGCCAGCAGCGGTAGCTCAAGCGGGAGAACCTACAATGAGCAGTTCTTC. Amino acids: CASSGSSSGRTYNEQFF.

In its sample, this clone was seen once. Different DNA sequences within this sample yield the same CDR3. In nucleotides, the CDR3 is TGTGCCAGCAGCGTATCTGGGACACTAAACACTGAAGCTTTCTTT. Amino acid sequence: CASSVSGTLNTEAFF. This chain links TRBV9 with TRBJ1-1; perhaps TRBD1 as D (6 bases). Trimming pared 1 base from V and 2 bases from J, leaving 12 bases between. CDR3 length: 15 residues. Germline V gives CDR1 SGDLS, CDR2 YYNGEE. Complete variable domain (other parts from reference TRBV9 and TRBJ1-1): DSGVTQTPKHLITATGQRVTLRCSPRSGDLSVYWYQQSLDQGLQFLIQYYNGEERAKGNILERFSAQQFPDLHSELNLSSLELGDSALYFCASSVSGTLNTEAFFGQGTRLTVV.

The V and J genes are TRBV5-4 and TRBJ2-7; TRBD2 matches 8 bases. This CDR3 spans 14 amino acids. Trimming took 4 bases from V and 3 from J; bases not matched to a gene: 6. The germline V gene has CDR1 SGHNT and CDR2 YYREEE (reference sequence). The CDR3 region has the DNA TGTGCCAGCAGCCCTTCCGGGGGGGGCTACGAGCAGTACTTC. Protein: CASSPSGGGYEQYF. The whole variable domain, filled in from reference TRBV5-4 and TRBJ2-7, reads ETGVTQSPTHLIKTRGQQVTLRCSSQSGHNTVSWYQQALGQGPQFIFQYYREEENGRGNFPPRFSGLQFPNYSSELNVNALELDDSALYLCASSPSGGGYEQYFGPGTRLTVT.